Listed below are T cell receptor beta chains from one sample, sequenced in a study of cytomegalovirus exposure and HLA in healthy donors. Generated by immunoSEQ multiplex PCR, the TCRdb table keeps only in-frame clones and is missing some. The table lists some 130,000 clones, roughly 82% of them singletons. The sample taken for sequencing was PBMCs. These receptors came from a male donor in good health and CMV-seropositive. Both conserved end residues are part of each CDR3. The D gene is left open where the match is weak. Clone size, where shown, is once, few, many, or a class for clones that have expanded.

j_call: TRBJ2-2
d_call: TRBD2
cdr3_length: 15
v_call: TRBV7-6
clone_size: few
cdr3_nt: TGTGCCAGCAGCTTGACTAGCGGGAGTGGCGGGGAGCTGTTTTTT
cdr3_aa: CASSLTSGSGGELFF

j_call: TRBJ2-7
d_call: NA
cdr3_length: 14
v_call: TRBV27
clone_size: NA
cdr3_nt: TGTGCCAGCAGTTTAATCGGGAGTGCCTACGAGCAGTACTTC
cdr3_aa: CASSLIGSAYEQYF

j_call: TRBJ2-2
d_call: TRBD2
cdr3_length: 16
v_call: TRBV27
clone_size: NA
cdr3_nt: TGTGCCAGCACCGTACGGGGGGGCATAAACACCGGGGAGCTGTTTTTT
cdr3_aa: CASTVRGGINTGELFF

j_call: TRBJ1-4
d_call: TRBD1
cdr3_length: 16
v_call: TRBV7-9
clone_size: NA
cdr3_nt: TGTTCCAGCAGCTTCTCGAGACAGGGACATAATGAAAAACTGTTTTTT
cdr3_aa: CSSSFSRQGHNEKLFF

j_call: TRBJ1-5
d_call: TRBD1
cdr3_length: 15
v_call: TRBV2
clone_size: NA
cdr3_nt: TGTGCCAGCAGTGAAGCAGGGACAGGGGGGTCTGCCCAGCATTTT
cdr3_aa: CASSEAGTGGSAQHF

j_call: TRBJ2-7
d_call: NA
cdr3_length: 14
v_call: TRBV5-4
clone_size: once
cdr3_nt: TGTGCCAGCAGCACCGGAGTGTCGTCCTACGAGCAGTACTTC
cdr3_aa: CASSTGVSSYEQYF

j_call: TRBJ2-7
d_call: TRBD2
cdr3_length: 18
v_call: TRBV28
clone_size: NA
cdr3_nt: TGTGCCAGCAGTTTTCTCCCCTCGTGGACTAGCGCATCCTACGAGCAGTACTTC
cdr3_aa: CASSFLPSWTSASYEQYF

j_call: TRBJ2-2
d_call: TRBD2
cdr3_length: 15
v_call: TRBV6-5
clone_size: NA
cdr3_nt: TGTGCCAGCAGCCCCTTTCGGGAGGGCACCGGGGAGCTGTTTTTT
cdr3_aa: CASSPFREGTGELFF

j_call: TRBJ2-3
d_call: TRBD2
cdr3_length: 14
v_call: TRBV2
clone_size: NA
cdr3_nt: TGTGCCAGAGGGCTAGCGGGAGGGGGCGATACGCAGTATTTT
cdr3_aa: CARGLAGGGDTQYF

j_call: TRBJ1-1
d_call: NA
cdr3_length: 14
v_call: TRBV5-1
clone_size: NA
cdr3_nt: TGCGCCAGCAGCCCGGGACTCCTGAACACTGAAGCTTTCTTT
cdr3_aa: CASSPGLLNTEAFF

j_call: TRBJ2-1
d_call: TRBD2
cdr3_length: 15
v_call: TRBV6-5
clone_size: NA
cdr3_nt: TGTGCCAGCAGTGGGTTAGCGGGGGCGAGGAGTGAGCAGTTCTTC
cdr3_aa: CASSGLAGARSEQFF

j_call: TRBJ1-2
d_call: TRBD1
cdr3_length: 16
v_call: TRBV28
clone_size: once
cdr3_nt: TGTGCCAGCAGTTTCCTCCCCGGCAGGGGGCAAGAAGGCTACACCTTC
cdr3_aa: CASSFLPGRGQEGYTF

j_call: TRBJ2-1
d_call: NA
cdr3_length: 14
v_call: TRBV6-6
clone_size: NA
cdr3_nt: TGTGCCAGCAGTCACAAAACAGGGTGGAATGAGCAGTTCTTC
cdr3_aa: CASSHKTGWNEQFF

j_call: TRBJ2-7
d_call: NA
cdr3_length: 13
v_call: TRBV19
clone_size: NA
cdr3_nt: TGTGCCAGTAGTCTCAGGGGGGCCTACGAGCAGTACTTC
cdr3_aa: CASSLRGAYEQYF

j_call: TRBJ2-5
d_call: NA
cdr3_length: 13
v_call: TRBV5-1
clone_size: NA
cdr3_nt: TGCGCCAGCAGCTTGGCCGGCGGGGAGACCCAGTACTTC
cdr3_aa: CASSLAGGETQYF

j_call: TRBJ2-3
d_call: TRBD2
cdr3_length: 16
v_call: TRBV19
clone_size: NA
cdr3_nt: TGTGCCAGTAGAACCCCCCCCGGGGGGGGCGCAGATACGCAGTATTTT
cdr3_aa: CASRTPPGGGADTQYF

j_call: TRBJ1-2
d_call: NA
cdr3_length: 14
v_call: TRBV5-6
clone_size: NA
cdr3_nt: TGTGCCAGCAGCTACAGACAGGATCGGTATGGCTACACCTTC
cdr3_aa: CASSYRQDRYGYTF

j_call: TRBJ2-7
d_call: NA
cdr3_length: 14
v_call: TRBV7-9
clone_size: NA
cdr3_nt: TGTGCCAGCAGCTTATCGGTCTCCGGTTACGAGCAGTACTTC
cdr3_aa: CASSLSVSGYEQYF

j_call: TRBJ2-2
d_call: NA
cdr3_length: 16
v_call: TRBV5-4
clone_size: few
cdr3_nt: TGTGCCAGCAGCTTGGTCATGGGAGTGAACACCGGGGAGCTGTTTTTT
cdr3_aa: CASSLVMGVNTGELFF

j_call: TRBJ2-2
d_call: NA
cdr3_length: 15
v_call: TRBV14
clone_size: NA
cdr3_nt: TGTGCCAGCAGCCAAGATGGCCTCTTCACCGGGGAGCTGTTTTTT
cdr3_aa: CASSQDGLFTGELFF

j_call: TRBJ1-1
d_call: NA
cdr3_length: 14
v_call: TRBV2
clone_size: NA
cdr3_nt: TGTGCCAGCAGCTATCCCGGGACCTTCGGGGGAGCTTTCTTT
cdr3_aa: CASSYPGTFGGAFF

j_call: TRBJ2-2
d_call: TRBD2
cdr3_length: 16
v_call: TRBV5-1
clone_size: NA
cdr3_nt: TGCGCCAGCAGCCTCGGGACTAGCGGTTACACCGGGGAGCTGTTTTTT
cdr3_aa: CASSLGTSGYTGELFF

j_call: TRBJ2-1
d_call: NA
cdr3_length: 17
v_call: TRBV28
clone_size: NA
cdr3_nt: TGTGCCAGCAGTTGGCGGTTGAGTAGCCCCTCCTACAATGAGCAGTTCTTC
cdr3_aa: CASSWRLSSPSYNEQFF

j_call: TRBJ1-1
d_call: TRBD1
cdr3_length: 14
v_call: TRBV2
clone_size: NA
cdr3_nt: TGTGCCAGCAGTGAATGGGACAGAGACACTGAAGCTTTCTTT
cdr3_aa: CASSEWDRDTEAFF

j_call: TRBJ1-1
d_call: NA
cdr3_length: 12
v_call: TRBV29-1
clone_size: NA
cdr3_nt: TGCAGCGTTGATGGGCAGAACACTGAAGCTTTCTTT
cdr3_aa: CSVDGQNTEAFF

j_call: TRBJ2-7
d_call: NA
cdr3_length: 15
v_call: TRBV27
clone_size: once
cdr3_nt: TGTGCCAGCAGTCCCCGGGTCTCAACCTCCTACGAGCAGTACTTC
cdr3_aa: CASSPRVSTSYEQYF

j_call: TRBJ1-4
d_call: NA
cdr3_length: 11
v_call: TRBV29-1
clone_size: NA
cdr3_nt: TGCAGCGTTGTTCTGCTAGAAAAACTGTTTTTT
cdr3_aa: CSVVLLEKLFF

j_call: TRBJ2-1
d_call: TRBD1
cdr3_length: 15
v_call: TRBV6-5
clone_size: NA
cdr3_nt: TGTGCCAGCAGTCCACCCGGACAGGGGACGGGGGAGCAGTTCTTC
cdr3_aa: CASSPPGQGTGEQFF

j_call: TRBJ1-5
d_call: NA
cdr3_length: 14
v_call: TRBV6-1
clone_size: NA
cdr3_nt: TGTGCCAGCCAATGGGCCGACAGCAATCAGCCCCAGCATTTT
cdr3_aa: CASQWADSNQPQHF

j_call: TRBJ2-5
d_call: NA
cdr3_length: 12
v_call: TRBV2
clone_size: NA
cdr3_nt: TGTGCCAGCGCGGCAGAACAAGAGACCCAGTACTTC
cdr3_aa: CASAAEQETQYF

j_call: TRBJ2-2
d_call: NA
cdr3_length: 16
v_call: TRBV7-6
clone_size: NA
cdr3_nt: TGTGCCAGCAGCTTAAGGAGGCCTGGGAACACCGGGGAGCTGTTTTTT
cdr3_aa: CASSLRRPGNTGELFF

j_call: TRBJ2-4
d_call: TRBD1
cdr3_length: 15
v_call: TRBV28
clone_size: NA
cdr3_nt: TGTGCCAGCAGCTACGGACAGGGGGCGATGAACATTCAGTACTTC
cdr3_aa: CASSYGQGAMNIQYF

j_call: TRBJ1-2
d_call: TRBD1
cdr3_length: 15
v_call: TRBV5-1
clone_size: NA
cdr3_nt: TGCGCCAGCAGCTTGTATCAGGGGGGCGTCTATGGCTACACCTTC
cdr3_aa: CASSLYQGGVYGYTF

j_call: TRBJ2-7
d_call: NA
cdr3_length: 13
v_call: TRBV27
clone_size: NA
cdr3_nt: TGTGCCAGCAGTCTAGACCCACTCTACGAGCAGTACTTC
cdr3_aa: CASSLDPLYEQYF

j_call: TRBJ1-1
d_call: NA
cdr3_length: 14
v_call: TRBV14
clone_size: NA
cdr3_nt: TGTGCCAGCAGCCAAGAAGGGGGTTACACTGAAGCTTTCTTT
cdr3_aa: CASSQEGGYTEAFF

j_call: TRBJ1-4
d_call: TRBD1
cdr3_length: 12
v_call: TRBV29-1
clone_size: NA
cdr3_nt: TGCAGCGGGCGGACAGGGGCTGAAAAACTGTTTTTT
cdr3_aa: CSGRTGAEKLFF

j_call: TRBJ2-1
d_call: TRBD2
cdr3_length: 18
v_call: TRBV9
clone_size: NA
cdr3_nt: TGTGCCAGCAGCGTAGGGGCTAGCGGGAGTGGCGCCTACAATGAGCAGTTCTTC
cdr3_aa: CASSVGASGSGAYNEQFF

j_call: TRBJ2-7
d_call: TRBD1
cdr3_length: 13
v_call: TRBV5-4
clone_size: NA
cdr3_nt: TGTGCCAGCAGCTGGGACAGTAGTACGAGCAAGTACTTC
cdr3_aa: CASSWDSSTSKYF

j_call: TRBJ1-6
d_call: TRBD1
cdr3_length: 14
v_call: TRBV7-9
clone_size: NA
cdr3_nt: TGTGCCAGCAGCTTAAGGACAGGGGATTCACCCCTCCACTTT
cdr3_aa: CASSLRTGDSPLHF

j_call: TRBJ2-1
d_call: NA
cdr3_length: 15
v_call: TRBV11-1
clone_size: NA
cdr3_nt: TGTGCCAGCAGCTTAGCGGGGGGCTCCTACAATGAGCAGTTCTTC
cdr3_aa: CASSLAGGSYNEQFF

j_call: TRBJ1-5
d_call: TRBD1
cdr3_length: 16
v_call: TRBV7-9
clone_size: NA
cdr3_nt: TGTTCCAGCAGCTTAGGGGACAGGGGGAGGCATCAGCCCCAGCATTTT
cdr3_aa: CSSSLGDRGRHQPQHF

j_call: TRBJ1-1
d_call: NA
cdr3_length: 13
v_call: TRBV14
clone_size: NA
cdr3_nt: TGTGCCAGCAGCAAGACCGCGGGGACTGAAGCTTTCTTT
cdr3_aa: CASSKTAGTEAFF

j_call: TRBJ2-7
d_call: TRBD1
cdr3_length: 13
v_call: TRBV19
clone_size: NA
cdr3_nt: TGTGCCAGTAGTGCAGGACAGGCGCTGAGGCAGTACTTC
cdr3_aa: CASSAGQALRQYF

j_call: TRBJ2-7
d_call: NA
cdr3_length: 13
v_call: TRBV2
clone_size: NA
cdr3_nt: TGTGCCAGCAGTGGGGGCAGGGAAAACGAGCAGTACTTC
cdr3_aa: CASSGGRENEQYF

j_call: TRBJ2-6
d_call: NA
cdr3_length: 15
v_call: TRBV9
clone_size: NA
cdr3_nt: TGTGCCAGCAGCCGGACCAGCTCTGGGGCCAACGGCCTGACTTTC
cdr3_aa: CASSRTSSGANGLTF

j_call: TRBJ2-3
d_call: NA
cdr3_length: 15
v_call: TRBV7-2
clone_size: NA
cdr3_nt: TGTGCCAGCAGCGATTCCTCCCCAGGGACAGATACGCAGTATTTT
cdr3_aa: CASSDSSPGTDTQYF

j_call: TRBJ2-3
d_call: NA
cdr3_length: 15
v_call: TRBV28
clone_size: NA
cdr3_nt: TGTGCCAGCAGTTTAGGGGATCGGGGGACAGATACGCAGTATTTT
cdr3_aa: CASSLGDRGTDTQYF

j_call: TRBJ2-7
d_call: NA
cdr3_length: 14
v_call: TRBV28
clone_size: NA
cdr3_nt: TGTGCCAGCAGCTTCAACCGGGACACCTACGAGCAGTACTTC
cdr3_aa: CASSFNRDTYEQYF

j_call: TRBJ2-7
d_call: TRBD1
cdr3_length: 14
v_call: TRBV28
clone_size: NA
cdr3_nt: TGTGCCAGCAGTTTCGCAGGGGGCTCCTACGAGCAGTACTTC
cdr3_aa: CASSFAGGSYEQYF

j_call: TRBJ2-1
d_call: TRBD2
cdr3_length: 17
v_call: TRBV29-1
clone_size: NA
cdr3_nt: TGCAGCGGGGCGGGACTAGCGGGAGGGCAACTTTACAATGAGCAGTTCTTC
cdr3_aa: CSGAGLAGGQLYNEQFF

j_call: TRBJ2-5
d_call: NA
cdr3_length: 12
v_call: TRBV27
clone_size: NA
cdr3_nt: TGTGCCAGCAGTTTCCCGGGGGAGACCCAGTACTTC
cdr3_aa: CASSFPGETQYF

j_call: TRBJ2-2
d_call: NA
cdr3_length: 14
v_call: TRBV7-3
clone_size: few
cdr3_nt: TGTGCCAGCAGCACACGATCGGCGGGAGGGGAGCTGTTTTTT
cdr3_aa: CASSTRSAGGELFF

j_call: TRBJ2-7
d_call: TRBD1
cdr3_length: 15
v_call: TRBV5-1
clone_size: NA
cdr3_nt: TGCGCCAGCAGCTTGGGGACAGGGAATTACTACGAGCAGTACTTC
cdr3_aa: CASSLGTGNYYEQYF

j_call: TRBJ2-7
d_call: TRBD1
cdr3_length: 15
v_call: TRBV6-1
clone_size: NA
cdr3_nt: TGTGCCAGCAGTGAGAGACGACAGGGGGCTCACGAGCAGTACTTC
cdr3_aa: CASSERRQGAHEQYF

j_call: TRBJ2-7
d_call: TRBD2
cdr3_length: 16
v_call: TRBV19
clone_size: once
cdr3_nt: TGTGCCAGTAGTACCCAGACTAGCGGGATATACTACGAGCAGTACTTC
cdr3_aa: CASSTQTSGIYYEQYF